Here is one T cell receptor (beta chain) with its context. The antigen remains unidentified. CDR3 length equals 16 residues. V dropped 7 bases and J dropped 0 bases, with 18 bases sitting between them. This specimen comes from a study of T-cell reconstitution after alpha-beta-depleted transplantation in children. Findings of the study overall: A year had passed since transplant, and T-cell counts and diversity by then came mostly from newly produced T cells. Two months or so post-transplant, alpha-beta T cells reportedly derived from several hundred expanded graft clones.

TCRbeta library construction was performed incorporating unique molecular identifiers. TCRdb ran MiXCR on the PCR reads and lists one entry per CDR3 protein. This table has 530,000 or so distinct CDR3 sequences, approximately 30% appearing once. The sequence came from a boy under two years old with Wiskott-Aldrich syndrome, due to receive a stem cell transplant. Sequenced material: PBMCs, taken before TCRalphabeta/CD19-depleted stem cell transplant. The J gene is TRBJ2-5, the V gene TRBV12-3 or TRBV12-4; the D is unclear. Here the CDR3 DNA reads TGTGCCAGCACCCCGGACGGCGAATCGTACCAAGAGACCCAGTACTTC. Translating gives CASTPDGESYQETQYF.